This T cell receptor beta chain was sequenced for a study of beta chain features in type 1 diabetes. General study findings and limits: TCRB CDR3 length was moderately but significantly reduced in all four CD4+ subsets of Type 1 diabetes patients.

This clone was counted only a few times. What it binds is unknown. The same CDR3 also results from other DNA sequences found in this sample. The germline V gene has CDR1 MNHEY and CDR2 SVGAGI. Trimming took off 5 bases at V and 5 bases at J, with 12 bases between the two ends. CDR3 size: 13 residues. Expressed TCRB transcripts got sequenced, as all isolated RNA was reverse transcribed. Assay used: immunoSEQ multiplex PCR; TCRdb lists only in-frame clones, some missing. The sample consists of 200,000 to 300,000 clones, 11% of them appearing once. The sequencing input was naive CD4+ T cells from blood. This sequence was found in a man aged 25-45 years with type 1 diabetes. The chain combines TRBV6-5 with TRBJ1-2, with D maybe TRBD1 (6 bases). CDR3 loop: CASSPRTDYGYTF. The CDR3 DNA is TGTGCCAGCAGTCCCCGGACAGATTATGGCTACACCTTC.